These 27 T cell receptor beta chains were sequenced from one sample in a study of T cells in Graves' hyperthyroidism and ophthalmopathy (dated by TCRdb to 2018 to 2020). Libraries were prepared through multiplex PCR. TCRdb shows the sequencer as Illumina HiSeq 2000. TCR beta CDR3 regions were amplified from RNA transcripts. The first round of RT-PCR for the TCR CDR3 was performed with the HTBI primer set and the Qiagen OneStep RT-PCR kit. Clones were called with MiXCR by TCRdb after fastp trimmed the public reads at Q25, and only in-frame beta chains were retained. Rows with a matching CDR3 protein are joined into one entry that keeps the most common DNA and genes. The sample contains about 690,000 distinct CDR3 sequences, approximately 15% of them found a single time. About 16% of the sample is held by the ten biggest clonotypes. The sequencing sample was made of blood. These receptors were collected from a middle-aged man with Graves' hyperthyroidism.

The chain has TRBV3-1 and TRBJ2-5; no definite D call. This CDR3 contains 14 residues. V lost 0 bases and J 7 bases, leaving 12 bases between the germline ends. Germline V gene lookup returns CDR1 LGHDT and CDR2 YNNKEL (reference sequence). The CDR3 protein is CASSQDNSVGTQYF. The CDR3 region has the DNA TGTGCCAGCAGCCAAGACAACAGCGTTGGGACCCAGTACTTC.

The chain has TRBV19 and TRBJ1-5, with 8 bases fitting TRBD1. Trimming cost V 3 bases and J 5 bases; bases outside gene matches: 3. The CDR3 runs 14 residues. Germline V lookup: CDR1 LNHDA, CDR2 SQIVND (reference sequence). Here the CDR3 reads CASSIGQGYQPQHF. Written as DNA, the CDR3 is TGTGCCAGTAGTATTGGACAGGGTTATCAGCCCCAGCATTTT.

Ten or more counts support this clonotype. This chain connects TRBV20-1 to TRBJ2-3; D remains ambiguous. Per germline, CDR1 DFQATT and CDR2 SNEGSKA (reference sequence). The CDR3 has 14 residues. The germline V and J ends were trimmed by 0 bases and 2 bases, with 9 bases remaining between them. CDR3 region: CSARDLLYTDTQYF. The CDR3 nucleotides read TGCAGTGCTAGAGATCTTCTATACACAGATACGCAGTATTTT.

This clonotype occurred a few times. The CDR3: CSATGTGGFYEQYF. CDR3 in DNA: TGCAGTGCCACCGGGACAGGGGGTTTTTACGAGCAGTACTTC. The chain recombines TRBV20-1 with TRBJ2-7, with TRBD1 matching 11 bases. The germline V gene encodes CDR1 DFQATT and CDR2 SNEGSKA (reference sequence). The CDR3 runs 14 residues. V shed 6 bases, J shed 4 bases, and the junction held 8 bases outside the gene matches.

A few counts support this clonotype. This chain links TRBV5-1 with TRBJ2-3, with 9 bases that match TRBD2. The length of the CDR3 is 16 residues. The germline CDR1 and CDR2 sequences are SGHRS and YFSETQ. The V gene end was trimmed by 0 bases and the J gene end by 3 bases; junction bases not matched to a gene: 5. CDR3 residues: CASSLAAGGATDTQYF. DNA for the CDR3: TGCGCCAGCAGCTTGGCAGCGGGAGGTGCGACAGATACGCAGTATTTT.

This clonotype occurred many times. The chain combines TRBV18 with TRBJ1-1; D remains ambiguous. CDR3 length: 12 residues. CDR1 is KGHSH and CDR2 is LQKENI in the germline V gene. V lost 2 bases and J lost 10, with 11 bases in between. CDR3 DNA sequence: TGTGCCAGCTCACCAGGGGATGGAGGAGCTTTCTTT. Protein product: CASSPGDGGAFF.

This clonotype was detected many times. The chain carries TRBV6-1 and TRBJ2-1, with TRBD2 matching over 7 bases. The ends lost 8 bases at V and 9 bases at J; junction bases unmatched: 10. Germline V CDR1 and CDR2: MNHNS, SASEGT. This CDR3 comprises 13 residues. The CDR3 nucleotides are TGTGCCAGCGGGGGAGGGGTTTGGGGTGAGCAGTTCTTC. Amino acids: CASGGGVWGEQFF.

In DNA form, the CDR3 reads TGTGCCAGTAGTCCCCTCACGGACAGGGGAACTGAAGCTTTCTTT. Translation: CASSPLTDRGTEAFF. This sequence joins TRBV19 and TRBJ1-1; 9 bases match TRBD1. This CDR3 is built from 15 residues. Germline V lookup: CDR1 LNHDA, CDR2 SQIVND (reference sequence). The junction had 9 bases not matched to a gene; V was cut back by 5 bases and J by 5 bases.

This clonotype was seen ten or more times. The CDR3 loop reads CASLGQGSTDTQYF. The CDR3 DNA follows: TGTGCCAGTCTGGGACAGGGCAGCACAGATACGCAGTATTTT. The genes are TRBV2 and TRBJ2-3; 9 nucleotides line up with TRBD1. Losses at the gene ends were 9 bases for V and 0 bases for J; bases not matched to a gene: 4. This CDR3 has 14 residues. CDR1 is SNHLY, CDR2 FYNNEI, per germline. The full variable domain, its missing parts supplied by reference TRBV2 and TRBJ2-3, is EPEVTQTPSHQVTQMGQEVILRCVPISNHLYFYWYRQILGQKVEFLVSFYNNEISEKSEIFDDQFSVERPDGSNFTLKIRSTKLEDSAMYFCASLGQGSTDTQYFGPGTRLTVL.

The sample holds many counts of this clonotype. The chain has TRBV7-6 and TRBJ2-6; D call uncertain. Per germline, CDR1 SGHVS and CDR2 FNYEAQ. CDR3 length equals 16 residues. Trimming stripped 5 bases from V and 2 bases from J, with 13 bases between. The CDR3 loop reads CASSLGPAPGANVLTF. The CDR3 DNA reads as TGTGCCAGCAGCCTAGGTCCGGCTCCTGGGGCCAACGTCCTGACTTTC.

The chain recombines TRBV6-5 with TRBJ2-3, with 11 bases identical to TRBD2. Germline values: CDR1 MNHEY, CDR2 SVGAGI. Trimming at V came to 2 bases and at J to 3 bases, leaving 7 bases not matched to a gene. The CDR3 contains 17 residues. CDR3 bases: TGTGCCAGCAGTTACCTAGGGGCTAGCGGGAGGACAGATACGCAGTATTTT. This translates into CASSYLGASGRTDTQYF.

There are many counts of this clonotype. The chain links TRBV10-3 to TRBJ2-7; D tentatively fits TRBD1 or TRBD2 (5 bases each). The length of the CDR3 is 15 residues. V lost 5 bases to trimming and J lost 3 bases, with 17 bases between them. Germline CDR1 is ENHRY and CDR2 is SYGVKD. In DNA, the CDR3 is TGTGCCATCAGTAAAGAAGGGACGCTTATCTACGAGCAGTACTTC. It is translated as CAISKEGTLIYEQYF.

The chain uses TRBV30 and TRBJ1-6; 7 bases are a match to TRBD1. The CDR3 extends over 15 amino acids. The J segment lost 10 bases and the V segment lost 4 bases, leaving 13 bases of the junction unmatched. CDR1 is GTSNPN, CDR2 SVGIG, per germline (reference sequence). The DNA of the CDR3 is TGTGCCTGGACCCGGCTTGGGACAGAGTCGTCACCCCTCCACTTT. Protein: CAWTRLGTESSPLHF.

The CDR3 DNA reads as TGTGCCAGCAGTGGCCAAGGGAGTACCTATGGCTACACCTTC. Its translation: CASSGQGSTYGYTF. The chain carries TRBV2 and TRBJ1-2; D is uncertain. Germline V gene sequence: CDR1 SNHLY, CDR2 FYNNEI. The ends were cut back, 4 bases at V and 4 bases at J, with 13 bases in the middle. The CDR3 runs to 14 residues.

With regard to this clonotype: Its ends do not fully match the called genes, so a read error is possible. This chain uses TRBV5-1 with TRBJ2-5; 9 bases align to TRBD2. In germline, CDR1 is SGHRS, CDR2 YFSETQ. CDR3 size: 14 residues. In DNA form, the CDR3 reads TGCACCAGTCGCCGGACTAGCGAAGCGGAGACCCAGTACTTC. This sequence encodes CTSRRTSEAETQYF.

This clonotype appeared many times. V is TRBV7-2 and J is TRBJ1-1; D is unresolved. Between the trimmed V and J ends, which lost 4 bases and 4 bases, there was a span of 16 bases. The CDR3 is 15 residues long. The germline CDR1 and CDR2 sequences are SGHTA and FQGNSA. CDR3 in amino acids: CASSSSVHSATEAFF. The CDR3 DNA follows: TGTGCCAGCAGCTCGTCCGTTCACTCTGCCACTGAAGCTTTCTTT.

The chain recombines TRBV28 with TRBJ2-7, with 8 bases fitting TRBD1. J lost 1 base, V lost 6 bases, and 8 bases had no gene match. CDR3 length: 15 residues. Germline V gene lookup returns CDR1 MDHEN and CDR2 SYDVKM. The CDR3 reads CASSAAGQGSYEQYF. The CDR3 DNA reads TGTGCCAGCAGCGCGGCCGGACAGGGTTCCTACGAGCAGTACTTC.

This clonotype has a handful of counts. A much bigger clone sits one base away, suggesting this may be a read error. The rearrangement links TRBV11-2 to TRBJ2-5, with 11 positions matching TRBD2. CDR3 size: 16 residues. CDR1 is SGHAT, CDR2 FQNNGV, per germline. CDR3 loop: CVSSRISGRAQETQYF. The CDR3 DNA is TGTGTCAGCAGCCGAATTAGCGGGAGGGCCCAAGAGACCCAGTACTTC.

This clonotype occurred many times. The CDR3 nucleotides are TGTGCCAGCAGTCAAGAGGACAGGCAGGAGACAGATACGCAGTATTTT. Its protein is CASSQEDRQETDTQYF. The chain joins TRBV12-3 or TRBV12-4 to TRBJ2-3, with TRBD1 matching 7 bases. The CDR3 has 16 residues. Trimming took 5 bases from V and 3 from J; bases not matched to a gene: 11.

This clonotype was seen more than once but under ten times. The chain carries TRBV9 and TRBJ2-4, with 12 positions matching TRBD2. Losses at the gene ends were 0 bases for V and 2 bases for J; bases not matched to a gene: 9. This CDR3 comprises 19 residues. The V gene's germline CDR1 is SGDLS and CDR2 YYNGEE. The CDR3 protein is CASSVEGLAGGPSKNIQYF. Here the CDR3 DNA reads TGTGCCAGCAGCGTAGAGGGGCTAGCGGGAGGGCCCTCCAAAAACATTCAGTACTTC.

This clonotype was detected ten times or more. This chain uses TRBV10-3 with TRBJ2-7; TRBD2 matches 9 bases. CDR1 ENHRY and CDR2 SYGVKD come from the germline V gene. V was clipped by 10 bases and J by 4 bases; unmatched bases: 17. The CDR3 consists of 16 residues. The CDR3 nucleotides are TGTGCCACCCGAAATACGGGACTAGCAGTTGCGTACGAGCAGTACTTC. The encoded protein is CATRNTGLAVAYEQYF.

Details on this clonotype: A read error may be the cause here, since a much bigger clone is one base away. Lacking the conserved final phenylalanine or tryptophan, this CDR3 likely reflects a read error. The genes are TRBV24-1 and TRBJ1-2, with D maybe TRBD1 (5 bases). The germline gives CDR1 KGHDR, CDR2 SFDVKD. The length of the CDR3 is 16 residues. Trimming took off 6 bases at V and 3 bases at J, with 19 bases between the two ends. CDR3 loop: CATSYNRRQLYYGYTL. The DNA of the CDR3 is TGTGCCACCAGTTACAATAGACGACAGCTATACTATGGCTACACCCTC.

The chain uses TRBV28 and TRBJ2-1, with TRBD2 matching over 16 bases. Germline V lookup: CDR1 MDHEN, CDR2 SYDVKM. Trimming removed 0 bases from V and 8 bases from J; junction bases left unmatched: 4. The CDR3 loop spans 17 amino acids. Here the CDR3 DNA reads TGTGCCAGCAGTTTATGGGGACTAGCGGGAGGGCCCGATGAGCAGTTCTTC. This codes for CASSLWGLAGGPDEQFF.

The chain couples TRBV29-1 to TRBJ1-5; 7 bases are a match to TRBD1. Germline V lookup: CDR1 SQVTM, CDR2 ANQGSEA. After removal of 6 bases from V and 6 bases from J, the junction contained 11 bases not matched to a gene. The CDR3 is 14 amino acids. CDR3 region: CSVSTGSLSQPQHF. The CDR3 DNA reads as TGCAGCGTCTCGACAGGGAGTTTGAGTCAGCCCCAGCATTTT.

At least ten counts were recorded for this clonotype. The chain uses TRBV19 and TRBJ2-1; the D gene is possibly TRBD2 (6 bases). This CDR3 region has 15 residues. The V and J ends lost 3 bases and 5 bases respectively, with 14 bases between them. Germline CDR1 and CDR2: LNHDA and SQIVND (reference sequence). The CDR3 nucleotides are TGTGCCAGTAGTATGGAGGGCCTTCTTAACAATGAGCAGTTCTTC. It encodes CASSMEGLLNNEQFF.

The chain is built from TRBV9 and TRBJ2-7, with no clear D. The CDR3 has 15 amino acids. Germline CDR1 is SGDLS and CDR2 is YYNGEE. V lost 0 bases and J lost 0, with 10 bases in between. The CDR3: CASSVETTSSYEQYF. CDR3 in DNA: TGTGCCAGCAGCGTAGAAACAACCAGCTCCTACGAGCAGTACTTC.

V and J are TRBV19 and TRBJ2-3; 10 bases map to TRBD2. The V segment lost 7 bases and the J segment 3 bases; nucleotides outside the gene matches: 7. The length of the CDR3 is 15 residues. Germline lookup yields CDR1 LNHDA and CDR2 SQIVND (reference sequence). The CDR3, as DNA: TGTGCCAGTACCCCACCAGCGGGAGGGACAGATACGCAGTATTTT. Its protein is CASTPPAGGTDTQYF.